A single sample gave rise to the 25 T cell receptor beta chains below, sequenced in a study of T cell responses to AZD1222 COVID-19 vaccine. Assay used: immunoSEQ multiplex PCR; TCRdb lists only in-frame clones, some missing. The table records about 31,000 clones, roughly 90% of them present only once. Material: peripheral blood, obtained 28 days after the second AZD1222 dose. Receptor source: an adult who received the AZD1222 COVID-19 vaccine.

This chain connects TRBV7-3 to TRBJ2-3; TRBD2 agrees at 7 bases. J was trimmed by 2 bases and V by 1 base; bases with no gene match: 6. Germline values: CDR1 SGHTA, CDR2 FQGTGA. This CDR3 comprises 16 residues. The CDR3 sequence: CASSLNPGGTTDTQYF. As DNA, the CDR3 is TGTGCCAGCAGCTTAAATCCGGGGGGAACCACAGATACGCAGTATTTT.

The CDR3 bases are TGTGCAAGTCGCTCGCACCCCACGACAGGTGAGCCAAACACTGAAGCTTTCTTT. This encodes CASRSHPTTGEPNTEAFF. The rearrangement links TRBV12-2 to TRBJ1-1; TRBD1 is the table's D call, not checked against the DNA. TRBV12-2 is given as a pseudogene. The CDR3 extends over 18 amino acids.

The chain combines TRBV29-1 with TRBJ1-2; maybe TRBD1 (5 bases). Germline CDR1 SQVTM, CDR2 ANQGSEA. V shed 6 bases and J shed 8 bases, with 7 bases lying between them. CDR3 size: 9 residues. The CDR3 nucleotides are TGCAGCGTGACAGAGGGCTACACCTTC. Residues: CSVTEGYTF.

CDR3 nucleotides: TGCAGTGCTAGTCTTCGCGGGGGGCGGGATACGCAGTATTTT. Amino acids: CSASLRGGRDTQYF. This chain joins TRBV20-1 and TRBJ2-3; 8 bases map to TRBD2. Looked up from germline, CDR1 is DFQATT and CDR2 is SNEGSKA (reference sequence). The CDR3 runs to 14 residues. Unmatched junction bases numbered 8, after V lost 3 bases and J lost 6 bases.

The chain has TRBV6-5 and TRBJ1-2; D gene uncertain. Trimming cost V 10 bases and J 8 bases, with 17 bases left between them. The CDR3 spans 12 residues. The germline CDR1 and CDR2 sequences are MNHEY and SVGAGI. The CDR3 coding sequence is TGTGCCACCCGTGCGGGAGGGTGGGGCTACACCTTC. Translation gives CATRAGGWGYTF.

In DNA, the CDR3 is TGTGCCAGCAGTTTATTTTCCGGGGAGCTGTTTTTT. Protein sequence: CASSLFSGELFF. The rearrangement joins TRBV27 to TRBJ2-2; no clear D. CDR1 is MNHEY and CDR2 is SMNVEV in the germline V gene (reference sequence). V lost 1 base, J lost 6 bases, and 3 bases lay in between. The CDR3 has 12 amino acids.

The chain recombines TRBV7-3 with TRBJ2-3; weak D call: TRBD1 (5 bases). This CDR3 is built from 16 residues. Between the trimmed V and J ends, which lost 5 bases and 2 bases, there was a span of 17 bases. Germline values: CDR1 SGHTA, CDR2 FQGTGA. The CDR3 coding sequence is TGTGCCAGCAGCCCCACAGGATCCCTCCTCACAGATACGCAGTATTTT. This encodes CASSPTGSLLTDTQYF. Looking up the rest from reference TRBV7-3 and TRBJ2-3 gives the full variable domain: GAGVSQTPSNKVTEKGKYVELRCDPISGHTALYWYRQSLGQGPEFLIYFQGTGAADDSGLPNDRFFAVRPEGSVSTLKIQRTERGDSAVYLCASSPTGSLLTDTQYFGPGTRLTVL.

The V call is TRBV28, the J call TRBJ1-5, with 11 positions matching TRBD1. The V gene end was trimmed by 6 bases and the J gene end by 2 bases; junction bases not matched to a gene: 12. The CDR3 covers 18 residues. Per germline, CDR1 MDHEN and CDR2 SYDVKM. The CDR3 protein is CASRPSAGTGGGNQPQHF. The CDR3 nucleotides read TGTGCCAGCAGACCTAGCGCCGGGACAGGGGGGGGCAATCAGCCCCAGCATTTT.

The genes are TRBV5-6 and TRBJ1-2, with D maybe TRBD1 (5 bases). The CDR3 covers 15 residues. The germline gives CDR1 SGHDT, CDR2 YYEEEE. Trimming left V 1 base short and J 4 bases short, with 14 bases between. CDR3 DNA: TGTGCCAGCAGCTTGTACGGGGGGTCCGGCTATGGCTACACCTTC. Its protein is CASSLYGGSGYGYTF.

The chain recombines TRBV7-2 with TRBJ1-6; D call uncertain. From germline, CDR1 is SGHTA and CDR2 FQGNSA. The CDR3 has 15 residues. Deletions cut 4 bases from V and 10 bases from J, with 17 bases between. This chain's CDR3 is CASSSPTLYGSPLHF. CDR3 in DNA: TGTGCCAGCAGCTCTCCGACCCTTTACGGCTCACCCCTCCACTTT.

V is TRBV5-1 and J is TRBJ1-3; 7 bases agree with TRBD1. The V and J ends lost 4 bases and 0 bases, in that order; junction bases with no gene match: 10. The CDR3 contains 17 residues. Germline CDR1 and CDR2: SGHRS and YFSETQ. CDR3 residues: CASSPSAGQSSGNTIYF. The CDR3 DNA reads as TGCGCCAGCAGCCCAAGCGCGGGACAGAGCTCTGGAAACACCATATATTTT.

The chain carries TRBV3-1 (or the pseudogene TRBV3-2) and TRBJ1-6; D unresolved. The CDR3 sequence is 13 residues long. Germline values: CDR1 LGHDT, CDR2 YNNKEL (reference sequence). Trimming cost V 1 base and J 7 bases, with 5 bases left between them. Here the CDR3 reads CASSQVPNSPLHF. The CDR3 DNA reads as TGTGCCAGCAGCCAAGTCCCGAATTCACCCCTCCACTTT.

The CDR3 coding sequence is TGCGCCAGCAGTGAGGGCCAGTGCAACGAGACCCAGTACTTC. This encodes CASSEGQCNETQYF. The J gene is TRBJ2-5, the V gene TRBV10-1; no clear D. CDR3 length equals 14 residues. Deletions cut 2 bases from V and 5 bases from J, with 12 bases between. Germline CDR1 reads WNHNN; CDR2 reads SYGVQD (reference sequence).

CDR3 amino acids: CASSPIRDPPGGYTF. The DNA of the CDR3 is TGTGCCAGCTCACCGATAAGGGACCCGCCCGGTGGCTACACCTTC. The chain carries TRBV18 and TRBJ1-2; tentative D call: TRBD1 (5 bases). Between the trimmed V and J ends, which lost 3 bases and 7 bases, there was a span of 18 bases. CDR1 and CDR2 (germline): KGHSH, LQKENI. This CDR3 region has 15 residues.

Comments on this clone: The sample has other DNA sequences that encode this CDR3 too. V usage is TRBV4-3 and J usage is TRBJ1-2; D uncertain. The germline CDR1 and CDR2 sequences are LGHNA and YSLEER. This CDR3 contains 13 residues. The V end lost 0 bases, the J end lost 4 bases, and 6 bases lay between the germline ends. In DNA, the CDR3 is TGCGCCAGCAGCCAAGACCGGTCCTATGGCTACACCTTC. It yields the protein CASSQDRSYGYTF.

With regard to this clone: Germline is not matched at one junction end, which may reflect a read error. The chain joins TRBV12-5 to TRBJ2-7; weak D call: TRBD1 (5 bases). Germline lookup yields CDR1 LGHNT and CDR2 FRNRAP. The CDR3 runs to 12 residues. The CDR3: CASSLSAGITDF. DNA for the CDR3: TGTGCTAGTTCCCTCTCCGCAGGGATTACGGACTTC.

This clone was picked up one time. The rearrangement uses TRBV11-2 and TRBJ1-4; D call uncertain. Germline V gene sequence: CDR1 SGHAT, CDR2 FQNNGV. The CDR3 has 15 residues. The V gene lost 7 bases and the J gene lost 0 bases, with 12 bases spanning the gap. CDR3 in amino acids: CASTPRPATNEKLFF. The CDR3 DNA is TGTGCCAGCACTCCCCGTCCAGCAACTAATGAAAAACTGTTTTTT.

The V call is TRBV4-1, the J call TRBJ2-7, with D uncertain. V was shortened by 2 bases and J by 1 base, with 9 bases between the two germline ends. CDR3 length: 14 amino acids. Germline CDR1 and CDR2: MGHRA and YSYEKL. CDR3 DNA: TGCGCCAGCAGCCAAAGGTCAGGATCCTACGAGCAGTACTTC. Amino acids: CASSQRSGSYEQYF.

The V gene is TRBV12-3 or TRBV12-4, the J gene TRBJ2-7; weak D call: TRBD1 (6 bases). The CDR3 is made up of 13 amino acids. Deletions cut 5 bases from V and 6 bases from J, with 14 bases between. CDR3 DNA sequence: TGTGCCAGCAGTGCAGGACAGAAGTTCGAGCAGTACTTC. Residues: CASSAGQKFEQYF.

The V call is TRBV5-1, the J call TRBJ2-3; 7 bases match TRBD2. Germline V gene sequence: CDR1 SGHRS, CDR2 YFSETQ. CDR3 length: 16 residues. With V trimmed by 4 bases and J by 0 bases, 8 bases remained unmatched. CDR3 coding DNA: TGCGCCAGCAGCCGGCGGGAGCAGCGGAGCACAGATACGCAGTATTTT. Amino acid sequence: CASSRREQRSTDTQYF.

The chain recombines TRBV12-3 or TRBV12-4 with TRBJ1-2; D unclear. Trimming pared 5 bases from V and 5 bases from J, leaving 9 bases between. CDR3 size: 12 residues. The CDR3 sequence: CASSPSPYGYTF. The CDR3 nucleotides read TGTGCCAGCAGTCCTTCGCCGTATGGCTACACCTTC.

CDR3 sequence (DNA): TGTGCCAGCAGCTCTTGGGCAGGGAGCCCCTATAATTCACCCCTCCACTTT. Protein: CASSSWAGSPYNSPLHF. The chain uses TRBV7-9 and TRBJ1-6; D may be TRBD1 (5 bases). Germline V gene lookup returns CDR1 SEHNR and CDR2 FQNEAQ (reference sequence). With 4 bases removed from V and 2 bases from J, the gap between germline ends came to 15 bases. This CDR3 has 17 residues.

This clone was found once. CDR3 in amino acids: CASSLSSYEQYF. Written as DNA, the CDR3 is TGTGCCAGCAGCTTATCCAGCTACGAGCAGTACTTC. V usage is TRBV11-2 and J usage is TRBJ2-7; D is unresolved. Germline CDR1 and CDR2: SGHAT and FQNNGV. The CDR3 runs 12 residues. V was clipped by 2 bases and J by 3 bases, with 5 bases between them.

The chain is built from TRBV29-1 and TRBJ2-7; the D gene is possibly TRBD1 (5 bases). Germline CDR1 SQVTM, CDR2 ANQGSEA. CDR3 length: 13 amino acids. V lost 7 bases and J 5 bases, leaving 18 bases between the germline ends. In DNA form, the CDR3 reads TGCAGCGCCGAGGTAGGGGCTAGGAACGAGCAGTACTTC. Its protein is CSAEVGARNEQYF.

The chain recombines TRBV4-3 with TRBJ1-5; D is unclear. The CDR3 contains 15 residues. In germline, CDR1 is LGHNA, CDR2 YSLEER. V lost 3 bases and J lost 6, with 15 bases in between. The DNA for the CDR3 is TGCGCCAGCAGCCAGACCTTCCCAAGTGGTCAGCCCCAGCATTTT. It encodes CASSQTFPSGQPQHF.